These 11 T cell receptor beta chains originate from one sample sequenced in a study of T cells in Graves' hyperthyroidism and ophthalmopathy. The TCR beta CDR3 regions underwent amplification using RNA transcripts as the source. The HTBI primer set served for first-round RT-PCR of the TCR CDR3. TCRdb reprocessed the multiplex PCR reads with MiXCR, giving one entry per CDR3 protein. The table has some 700,000 distinct CDR3 sequences, around a sixth seen once. Sequenced input: blood. The receptor source for this set is a man between 50 and 59 years old with Graves' hyperthyroidism.

The chain carries TRBV24-1 and TRBJ2-1; 9 nucleotides align to TRBD2. Per germline, CDR1 KGHDR and CDR2 SFDVKD. This CDR3 contains 16 residues. J gave up 4 bases and V 4 bases, and 7 bases lay outside the gene matches. This CDR3 is CATSDQTSGGYNEQFF. CDR3 bases: TGTGCCACCAGTGACCAGACTAGCGGAGGGTACAATGAGCAGTTCTTC.

This chain links TRBV28 with TRBJ1-3; D gene uncertain. The germline V gene encodes CDR1 MDHEN and CDR2 SYDVKM. Between the trimmed V and J ends, which lost 7 bases and 4 bases, there was a span of 8 bases. CDR3 length: 12 residues. In DNA form, the CDR3 reads TGTGCCAGCATGGATCCGGGAAACACCATATATTTT. It encodes CASMDPGNTIYF.

The sample holds a few counts of this clonotype. The V gene is TRBV2, the J gene TRBJ1-2; 7 positions agree with TRBD1. Trimming removed 6 bases from V and 5 bases from J; junction bases left unmatched: 12. CDR3 length: 15 amino acids. The germline gives CDR1 SNHLY, CDR2 FYNNEI. The CDR3: CASRAATTGTYGYTF. Here the CDR3 DNA reads TGTGCCAGCAGAGCAGCCACGACAGGGACGTATGGCTACACCTTC.

The chain combines TRBV27 with TRBJ2-7; TRBD2 might be the D (5 bases). Trimming removed 3 bases at V and 5 bases at J, with 14 bases between. Germline V gene data show CDR1 as MNHEY and CDR2 as SMNVEV (reference sequence). There are 14 residues in the CDR3. The CDR3: CASSFREGRHEQYF. CDR3 DNA sequence: TGTGCCAGCAGTTTTCGAGAGGGAAGGCACGAGCAGTACTTC.

This clonotype was counted at least ten times. The V and J genes are TRBV30 and TRBJ2-7; 7 nucleotides align to TRBD1. Unmatched junction bases numbered 7, after V lost 5 bases and J lost 6 bases. From germline, CDR1 is GTSNPN and CDR2 SVGIG (reference sequence). The CDR3 runs 12 residues. The CDR3 DNA is TGTGCCTGGGGAACAGGGGTAGGCGAGCAGTACTTC. Encoded protein: CAWGTGVGEQYF.

The table lists this clonotype with many counts. The junction and the germline gene differ at one end; a read error may be behind it. The chain uses TRBV13 and TRBJ1-1; no clear D. The V gene's germline CDR1 is PRHDT and CDR2 FYEKMQ (reference sequence). CDR3 length: 11 amino acids. This CDR3 is CASSMNAEAFF. CDR3 nucleotides: TGTGCCAGCAGCATGAACGCTGAAGCTTTCTTT.

As for this clonotype: Without the conserved terminal phenylalanine or tryptophan, this CDR3 likely stems from a read error. The chain employs TRBV11-2 and TRBJ2-2, with a possible D match to TRBD1 (6 bases). The ends were cut back, 5 bases at V and 0 bases at J, with 13 bases in the middle. Germline V gene data show CDR1 as SGHAT and CDR2 as FQNNGV. The CDR3 spans 16 residues. CDR3 residues: CASSPRQAANTGELFL. CDR3 DNA: TGTGCCAGCAGCCCGCGACAGGCCGCGAACACCGGGGAGCTGTTTCTT.

The gene calls are TRBV28 and TRBJ2-2; D uncertain. CDR1 is MDHEN and CDR2 is SYDVKM in the germline V gene. This CDR3 region has 12 residues. V was pared by 5 bases and J by 4 bases, with 5 bases between. CDR3 amino acids: CASSTITGELFF. CDR3 sequence (DNA): TGTGCCAGCAGTACAATCACCGGGGAGCTGTTTTTT.

CDR3 in amino acids: CASSVARNYGYTF. The CDR3 DNA reads as TGTGCCAGCAGCGTAGCCAGGAACTATGGCTACACCTTC. This chain connects TRBV9 to TRBJ1-2; no clear D gene. The ends were cut back, 0 bases at V and 2 bases at J, with 5 bases in the middle. The V gene's germline CDR1 is SGDLS and CDR2 YYNGEE. CDR3 size: 13 residues.

This clonotype was seen at least ten times. The chain joins TRBV3-1 to TRBJ2-2; D could derive from TRBD1 or TRBD2 (5 bases each). The V end lost 4 bases, the J end lost 4 bases, and 10 bases lay between the germline ends. The CDR3 extends over 14 amino acids. CDR1 is LGHDT and CDR2 is YNNKEL in the germline V gene (reference sequence). The CDR3 DNA is TGTGCCAGCAGCCTTGGGGGAGTCACCGGGGAGCTGTTTTTT. Its translation is CASSLGGVTGELFF.

This chain connects TRBV5-1 to TRBJ2-1, with TRBD1 identical over 10 bases. J was trimmed by 3 bases and V by 4 bases; bases with no gene match: 16. The germline V gene encodes CDR1 SGHRS and CDR2 YFSETQ. The CDR3 spans 19 residues. This CDR3 reads CASSRGTGDIWQLYNEQFF. The CDR3 coding sequence is TGCGCCAGCAGCCGGGGGACAGGGGATATTTGGCAGCTCTACAATGAGCAGTTCTTC.